The 16 T cell receptor beta chains below all came from one sample that was sequenced in a study of blood T cell repertoires in COVID-19. Method: immunoSEQ multiplex PCR; TCRdb's copy keeps in-frame clones and lacks some. The data show a few hundred thousand clones, 80% to 95% seen once. The specimen sequenced was PBMCs or T cells enriched from blood (not recorded which). The source of these receptors is a woman between 35 and 50 years old who had been exposed to COVID-19.

The chain has TRBV24-1 and TRBJ1-1; 10 nucleotides line up with TRBD1. The ends lost 3 bases at V and 11 bases at J; junction bases unmatched: 8. The V gene's germline CDR1 is KGHDR and CDR2 SFDVKD. This CDR3 comprises 14 residues. CDR3 DNA: TGTGCCACCAGTGATGGGGGGACAGGGGCGACGGCTTTCTTT. It codes for CATSDGGTGATAFF.

This clone has a handful of counts. J is TRBJ2-7 and V is TRBV13, with TRBD2 identical over 11 bases. The ends lost 4 bases at V and 3 bases at J; junction bases unmatched: 2. This CDR3 is 14 amino acids long. CDR1 and CDR2 (germline): PRHDT, FYEKMQ (reference sequence). The CDR3 sequence is CASSSGLADYEQYF. The CDR3 nucleotides are TGTGCCAGCAGCTCGGGACTAGCGGACTACGAGCAGTACTTC.

The CDR3 loop reads CASSLSGTGAYGYTF. The CDR3, as DNA: TGTGCCAGCAGTTTATCCGGGACAGGGGCCTATGGCTACACCTTC. The rearrangement uses TRBV27 and TRBJ1-2, with 10 bases lining up with TRBD1. With 0 bases clipped from V and 4 bases from J, the junction kept 2 bases outside the gene matches. The CDR3 runs 15 residues. Germline CDR1 and CDR2: MNHEY and SMNVEV (reference sequence).

As regards this clone: The sample carries other DNA sequences with the same CDR3. The rearrangement joins TRBV24-1 to TRBJ2-7; D is unclear. V was shortened by 1 base and J by 5 bases, with 2 bases between the two germline ends. CDR1 is KGHDR and CDR2 is SFDVKD in the germline V gene. The CDR3 has 11 residues. The CDR3 reads CATSDFNEQYF. The DNA of the CDR3 is TGTGCCACCAGTGATTTCAACGAGCAGTACTTC.

About this clone: Within the sample, other DNA sequences also encode this same CDR3. V and J are TRBV5-1 and TRBJ2-3, with D hard to call. In germline, CDR1 is SGHRS, CDR2 YFSETQ. This CDR3 is 13 amino acids long. V lost 0 bases and J 1 base, leaving 3 bases between the germline ends. CDR3 protein: CASSLAGTDTQYF. The DNA for the CDR3 is TGCGCCAGCAGCTTGGCGGGCACAGATACGCAGTATTTT.

This clone has only a few counts. This chain links TRBV18 with TRBJ1-2; 8 bases match TRBD1. CDR1 is KGHSH, CDR2 LQKENI, per germline. The CDR3 spans 15 residues. The trim removed 5 bases at V and 3 bases at J, leaving 8 bases unmatched. The CDR3 reads CASSENRGTDYGYTF. DNA for the CDR3: TGTGCCAGCTCAGAGAACAGGGGGACCGACTATGGCTACACCTTC.

The table lists this clone with a count of one. CDR3: CASSSGQNNEQFF. The CDR3 bases are TGCGCCAGCAGCTCGGGACAGAACAATGAGCAGTTCTTC. V is TRBV5-1 and J is TRBJ2-1; TRBD1 matches at 7 bases. This CDR3 has 13 residues. V gave up 3 bases and J gave up 5 bases; unmatched junction bases: 2. Germline V gene sequence: CDR1 SGHRS, CDR2 YFSETQ.

The chain combines TRBV5-4 with TRBJ2-5, with 12 bases lining up with TRBD2. Germline values: CDR1 SGHNT, CDR2 YYREEE (reference sequence). There are 17 residues in the CDR3. Trimming took 0 bases from V and 4 from J; bases not matched to a gene: 7. The CDR3 here is CASSLASGRAGGETQYF. The CDR3 DNA reads as TGTGCCAGCAGCTTGGCTAGCGGGAGGGCCGGGGGAGAGACCCAGTACTTC.

This sequence joins TRBV12-3 or TRBV12-4 and TRBJ1-1; D gene uncertain. The CDR3 has 12 amino acids. The ends were cut back, 6 bases at V and 1 base at J, with 6 bases in the middle. CDR3 in DNA: TGTGCCAGCAGCCGGTCGAACACTGAAGCTTTCTTT. It specifies CASSRSNTEAFF.

This chain uses TRBV23-1 with TRBJ2-7; 12 bases align to TRBD1. TRBV23-1 is labeled an ORF, and its function is uncertain. The V gene end was trimmed by 10 bases and the J gene end by 2 bases; junction bases not matched to a gene: 15. This CDR3 is 17 amino acids long. The CDR3 protein is CATLPGQGAPTTYEQYF. CDR3 DNA: TGCGCCACTTTGCCGGGACAGGGGGCCCCAACTACCTACGAGCAGTACTTC.

This clone was observed a handful of times. This chain links TRBV9 with TRBJ2-7, with D possibly TRBD2 on 5 matching bases. The V and J ends lost 4 bases and 1 base respectively, with 12 bases between them. CDR3 length: 14 residues. Germline V gene sequence: CDR1 SGDLS, CDR2 YYNGEE. CDR3 sequence: CASSIGLGSYEQYF. The DNA of the CDR3 is TGTGCCAGCAGCATCGGACTGGGGTCCTACGAGCAGTACTTC.

This clone has just one count. The chain carries TRBV19 and TRBJ2-7; TRBD1 aligns across 7 bases. Per the germline V gene, CDR1 is LNHDA and CDR2 is SQIVND (reference sequence). The CDR3 extends over 14 amino acids. V shed 6 bases, J shed 7 bases, and the junction held 12 bases outside the gene matches. The CDR3 bases are TGTGCCAGTAGGATGGGGGACAGTGGATCTGAGCAGTACTTC. The encoded protein is CASRMGDSGSEQYF. The whole variable domain, remainder taken from reference TRBV19 and TRBJ2-7, is DGGITQSPKYLFRKEGQNVTLSCEQNLNHDAMYWYRQDPGQGLRLIYYSQIVNDFQKGDIAEGYSVSREKKESFPLTVTSAQKNPTAFYLCASRMGDSGSEQYFGPGTRLTVT.

The CDR3 is CASSFMTGSNSPLHF. The CDR3 DNA reads TGTGCCAGCAGCTTCATGACAGGGTCTAATTCACCCCTCCACTTT. The genes are TRBV11-3 and TRBJ1-6; TRBD1 matches at 7 bases. V shed 3 bases and J 6 bases; nucleotides not matched to a gene: 5. The CDR3 length is 15 residues. Per the germline V gene, CDR1 is SGHNT and CDR2 is YENEEA.

CDR3 protein: CASSSAGGNNQPQHF. The CDR3 DNA is TGTGCCAGCAGTTCAGCCGGGGGGAACAATCAGCCCCAGCATTTT. The rearrangement links TRBV28 to TRBJ1-5; tentatively, D is TRBD1 (5 bases). Germline CDR1 MDHEN, CDR2 SYDVKM. V was cut by 4 bases and J by 3 bases, with 13 bases left in between. The CDR3 covers 15 residues.

There are a few counts of this clone. The J gene is TRBJ1-6, the V gene TRBV7-9; D is perhaps TRBD1 (5 bases). V gave up 4 bases and J gave up 9 bases, with 7 bases separating them. Per the germline V gene, CDR1 is SEHNR and CDR2 is FQNEAQ (reference sequence). This CDR3 spans 12 amino acids. This CDR3 reads CASSSQGSPLHF. In DNA form, the CDR3 reads TGTGCCAGCAGCTCGCAGGGTTCACCCCTCCACTTT.

This clone turned up a few times. The gene calls are TRBV7-2 and TRBJ1-2; 7 bases map to TRBD1. Germline V CDR1 and CDR2: SGHTA, FQGNSA. This CDR3 spans 16 amino acids. V dropped 5 bases and J dropped 3; count of bases not matched to a gene: 12. CDR3 nucleotide sequence: TGTGCCAGCAGCAGCAACAGGGGTAAGGGCCACTATGGCTACACCTTC. The encoded protein is CASSSNRGKGHYGYTF.